Below, 10 T cell receptor beta chains from the same sample are listed, as sequenced in a study of shared clonotypes between healthy human individuals. The method was immunoSEQ multiplex PCR; TCRdb's version includes in-frame clones alone and lacks a portion of them. The sample includes some 2.1 million clones, 95% of them seen just once. Sequencing used naive CD4+ T cells sorted from blood. Subset defined: CD45RA+ positively selected. The receptor set was obtained from a man aged 18 to 30 in good health.

This sequence joins TRBV9 and TRBJ2-5, with 11 bases aligning to TRBD2. Germline V gene data show CDR1 as SGDLS and CDR2 as YYNGEE. The V segment lost 0 bases and the J segment 5 bases; nucleotides outside the gene matches: 3. The CDR3 covers 15 residues. CDR3 DNA: TGTGCCAGCAGCGTAGTATCTAGCGGGAGGGAGACCCAGTACTTC. It yields the protein CASSVVSSGRETQYF.

In DNA form, the CDR3 reads TGTGCCAGCAGCTCTCGAAGCAATGAGCAGTTCTTC. Its translation: CASSSRSNEQFF. The gene calls are TRBV7-9 and TRBJ2-1; D uncertain. The CDR3 consists of 12 residues. V lost 4 bases, J lost 6 bases, and 7 bases lay in between. The germline gives CDR1 SEHNR, CDR2 FQNEAQ (reference sequence).

The genes are TRBV4-2 and TRBJ2-3; TRBD2 matches at 7 bases. Germline loops: CDR1 LGHNA, CDR2 YNFKEQ. This CDR3 has 17 residues. Unmatched junction bases numbered 11, after V lost 4 bases and J lost 1 base. The CDR3 protein is CASSPRAGGTGTDTQYF. DNA of the CDR3: TGTGCCAGCAGCCCGCGGGCCGGGGGGACTGGCACAGATACGCAGTATTTT.

As concerns this clone: At one of its ends the junction is not consistent with the germline gene, which may arise from a read error. The rearrangement joins TRBV7-7 to TRBJ2-3; D ambiguous. The CDR3 length is 13 residues. CDR1 SSHAT and CDR2 FNYEAQ come from the germline V gene (reference sequence). The CDR3 DNA is TGTGCTAGCAGCTTAGTCGAGAAAGATACGCAGTATTTT. Protein sequence: CASSLVEKDTQYF.

The gene calls are TRBV5-6 and TRBJ2-5; no clear D. The CDR3 length is 13 residues. Germline V gene lookup returns CDR1 SGHDT and CDR2 YYEEEE. Trimming shortened V by 2 bases and J by 5 bases, and 10 bases separated the two germline ends. The CDR3 DNA follows: TGTGCCAGCAGCTTCCCTGGGTGGGAGACCCAGTACTTC. Translated, it gives CASSFPGWETQYF.

The J gene is TRBJ2-7, the V gene TRBV5-4; D is uncertain. The length of the CDR3 is 14 residues. Germline lookup yields CDR1 SGHNT and CDR2 YYREEE (reference sequence). The germline V and J ends were trimmed by 4 bases and 2 bases, with 13 bases remaining between them. CDR3 protein: CASSPDLAAYEQYF. CDR3 nucleotide sequence: TGTGCCAGCAGCCCAGACTTAGCTGCCTACGAGCAGTACTTC.

The chain employs TRBV5-6 and TRBJ2-1; the match to TRBD1 covers 7 bases. The CDR3 runs to 15 residues. Per the germline V gene, CDR1 is SGHDT and CDR2 is YYEEEE. The V segment lost 4 bases and the J segment 6 bases; nucleotides outside the gene matches: 10. CDR3 DNA sequence: TGTGCCAGCAGCCCCAACCCGGGACAGACCAATGAGCAGTTCTTC. Protein sequence: CASSPNPGQTNEQFF.

The CDR3 here is CAITKSTAYEQYF. The CDR3 nucleotides are TGTGCCATCACGAAATCGACCGCCTACGAGCAGTACTTC. This chain connects TRBV10-3 to TRBJ2-7; D unresolved. Germline lookup yields CDR1 ENHRY and CDR2 SYGVKD. This CDR3 comprises 13 residues. V gave up 7 bases and J gave up 2 bases, with 12 bases separating them.

V gene TRBV5-1 combines with J gene TRBJ1-2, with a tentative D call TRBD1 (5 bases). The germline V gene has CDR1 SGHRS and CDR2 YFSETQ. This CDR3 has 15 amino acids. Trimming left V 5 bases short and J 2 bases short, with 16 bases between. CDR3 sequence reads: CASRSTQGTNYGYTF. The CDR3, as DNA: TGCGCCAGCAGATCAACCCAGGGTACAAACTATGGCTACACCTTC.

The chain couples TRBV27 to TRBJ2-2; 10 positions agree with TRBD2. The CDR3 is 16 residues long. Germline CDR1 MNHEY, CDR2 SMNVEV (reference sequence). V gave up 5 bases and J gave up 5 bases; unmatched junction bases: 8. This CDR3 is CASSGSSGSGTGELFF. In DNA, the CDR3 is TGTGCCAGCAGTGGCTCTAGCGGGAGTGGAACCGGGGAGCTGTTTTTT.